The 19 T cell receptor beta chains in this list originate from one sample, sequenced in a study of cytomegalovirus exposure and HLA in healthy donors. 13 Jbeta primers and 60 Vbeta primers were used for the PCR. Sequenced by immunoSEQ multiplex PCR; TCRdb stores in-frame clones only, minus some. The table lists some 200,000 clones, roughly 83% of them singletons, with 1.3% to 1.5% in the top ten. The sample taken for sequencing was PBMCs. The source is a girl aged 10-17 years in good health and CMV-seronegative.

This chain joins TRBV27 and TRBJ1-2; 7 nucleotides line up with TRBD1. CDR1 and CDR2 (germline): MNHEY, SMNVEV (reference sequence). V trimming: 5 bases; J trimming: 0 bases; junction bases outside the gene matches: 6. The CDR3 spans 15 residues. CDR3 in DNA: TGTGCCAGCAGTCCGGGGACAGACCCTAACTATGGCTACACCTTC. Its protein product is CASSPGTDPNYGYTF.

The chain employs TRBV5-4 and TRBJ2-5, with TRBD1 matching over 7 bases. The J call may not be correct, given that the DNA end is closer to TRBJ2-7. CDR1 and CDR2 from the germline V gene are SGHNT and YYREEE (reference sequence). CDR3 length equals 14 residues. The CDR3 coding sequence is TGTGCCAGCAGCTTGGATCAGGGGGCCTACGAGCAGTACTTC. Translated: CASSLDQGAYEQYF.

This chain connects TRBV28 to TRBJ1-1; 9 bases map to TRBD1. The germline V gene encodes CDR1 MDHEN and CDR2 SYDVKM. The junction had 7 bases not matched to a gene; V was cut back by 8 bases and J by 3 bases. The CDR3 is 14 residues long. In DNA form, the CDR3 reads TGTGCCAGCCGAGCCGGGACAGGGTACACTGAAGCTTTCTTT. It yields the protein CASRAGTGYTEAFF.

This chain uses TRBV10-3 with TRBJ1-2, with 8 positions matching TRBD1. This CDR3 spans 13 amino acids. Trimming cost V 4 bases and J 6 bases; bases outside gene matches: 4. Germline loops: CDR1 ENHRY, CDR2 SYGVKD. In DNA, the CDR3 is TGTGCCATCAGTGCGACAGGGGAGGATGGCTACACCTTC. Translated: CAISATGEDGYTF.

DNA of the CDR3: TGTGCCAGCCGGCCAGCGGGGACTTTTAATGAGCAGTTCTTC. Amino acids: CASRPAGTFNEQFF. The chain couples TRBV19 to TRBJ2-1; 7 bases are a match to TRBD2. CDR1 LNHDA and CDR2 SQIVND come from the germline V gene (reference sequence). With V trimmed by 9 bases and J by 7 bases, 12 bases remained unmatched. This CDR3 contains 14 residues.

This chain joins TRBV25-1 and TRBJ1-1; D uncertain. The CDR3 runs 13 residues. Germline CDR1 is MGHDK and CDR2 is SYGVNS. Trimming stripped 6 bases from V and 4 bases from J, with 12 bases between. For the CDR3, the DNA is TGTGCCAGCAGGGTCGAGGGCTTCACTGAAGCTTTCTTT. This sequence encodes CASRVEGFTEAFF. Full variable domain (remainder filled in from reference TRBV25-1 and TRBJ1-1): EADIYQTPRYLVIGTGKKITLECSQTMGHDKMYWYQQDPGMELHLIHYSYGVNSTEKGDLSSESTVSRIRTEHFPLTLESARPSHTSQYLCASRVEGFTEAFFGQGTRLTVV.

This clone appeared once. For the CDR3, the DNA is TGTGCCAGCAGCTTGCCGGGACAGTTTAATGAAAAACTGTTTTTT. Translated: CASSLPGQFNEKLFF. The chain combines TRBV7-9 with TRBJ1-4, with 7 nucleotides matching TRBD1. The germline gives CDR1 SEHNR, CDR2 FQNEAQ (reference sequence). V dropped 3 bases and J dropped 4; count of bases not matched to a gene: 5. The CDR3 covers 15 residues.

This rearrangement joins TRBV30 to TRBJ1-3, with 9 bases aligning to TRBD1. The CDR3 runs to 15 residues. The ends lost 3 bases at V and 2 bases at J; junction bases unmatched: 5. Germline CDR1 and CDR2: GTSNPN and SVGIG (reference sequence). The DNA for the CDR3 is TGTGCCTGGAGCACAGGGGGCGCAACTGGAAACACCATATATTTT. Amino acid sequence: CAWSTGGATGNTIYF.

The chain is built from TRBV30 and TRBJ1-3; no firm D call. The length of the CDR3 is 16 residues. V lost 5 bases, J lost 0 bases, and 17 bases lay in between. CDR1 and CDR2 from the germline V gene are GTSNPN and SVGIG (reference sequence). CDR3 amino acids: CAWDAPRPLSGNTIYF. CDR3 coding DNA: TGTGCCTGGGACGCCCCCAGGCCGCTCTCTGGAAACACCATATATTTT.

The chain couples TRBV5-8 to TRBJ2-1, with 8 bases lining up with TRBD2. From germline, CDR1 is SGHTS and CDR2 YDEGEE. The CDR3 has 16 amino acids. V dropped 4 bases and J dropped 2; count of bases not matched to a gene: 8. CDR3 sequence: CASSPALTSAYNEQFF. The CDR3 DNA sequence: TGTGCCAGCAGCCCCGCCCTGACTAGCGCCTACAATGAGCAGTTCTTC.

The chain joins TRBV27 to TRBJ2-2, with 11 nucleotides matching TRBD2. After removal of 8 bases from V and 1 base from J, the junction contained 12 bases not matched to a gene. The length of the CDR3 is 18 residues. Germline values: CDR1 MNHEY, CDR2 SMNVEV (reference sequence). As DNA, the CDR3 is TGTGCCAGCGTCAGGACCCTAGCGGGAGGACTGAACACCGGGGAGCTGTTTTTT. As protein: CASVRTLAGGLNTGELFF.

The genes are TRBV7-9 and TRBJ2-5, with D uncertain. The J call may be faulty, since TRBJ2-7 better matches the DNA end. Germline loops: CDR1 SEHNR, CDR2 FQNEAQ (reference sequence). The length of the CDR3 is 16 residues. Written as DNA, the CDR3 is TGTGCCAGCAGCCATCCCACTTCCAGCGAAGCCTACGAGCAGTACTTC. Translation: CASSHPTSSEAYEQYF.

This chain connects TRBV5-5 to TRBJ1-5; D possibly corresponds to TRBD1 (5 bases). This CDR3 has 16 amino acids. Germline V gene data show CDR1 as SGHKS and CDR2 as YYEKEE (reference sequence). The V end lost 7 bases, the J end lost 3 bases, and 20 bases lay between the germline ends. The CDR3 region is CASGLEGNIDNQPQHF. The DNA for the CDR3 is TGTGCCAGCGGTTTGGAGGGGAATATCGACAATCAGCCCCAGCATTTT.

The chain has TRBV28 and TRBJ2-3, with TRBD1 matching 7 bases. V was pared by 2 bases and J by 2 bases, with 7 bases of the junction left unmatched. This CDR3 has 16 amino acids. The germline CDR1 and CDR2 sequences are MDHEN and SYDVKM. CDR3 amino acids: CASSLGSGGTTDTQYF. CDR3 coding DNA: TGTGCCAGCAGTTTAGGGTCAGGGGGAACCACAGATACGCAGTATTTT.

The chain joins TRBV5-8 to TRBJ1-2, with no clear D. Germline loops: CDR1 SGHTS, CDR2 YDEGEE. The V and J ends lost 2 bases and 7 bases respectively, with 9 bases between them. This CDR3 is built from 12 residues. The CDR3 DNA reads TGTGCCAGCAGCTTTTCCCCTCCTGGCTACACCTTC. Its protein is CASSFSPPGYTF.

The chain links TRBV25-1 to TRBJ1-1; D is unresolved. Germline lookup yields CDR1 MGHDK and CDR2 SYGVNS. This CDR3 region has 13 residues. V was trimmed by 2 bases and J by 1 base, leaving 5 bases between them. The CDR3 sequence is CASSELWNTEAFF. In nucleotides, the CDR3 is TGTGCCAGCAGTGAACTCTGGAACACTGAAGCTTTCTTT.

The V and J genes are TRBV9 and TRBJ1-3, with D possibly TRBD1 on 6 matching bases. This CDR3 comprises 15 residues. CDR1 and CDR2 (germline): SGDLS, YYNGEE. The ends were cut back, 3 bases at V and 2 bases at J, with 12 bases in the middle. The CDR3 loop is CASSAGERTGNTIYF. Written as DNA, the CDR3 is TGTGCCAGCAGCGCAGGGGAGAGAACTGGAAACACCATATATTTT.

V usage is TRBV6-5 and J usage is TRBJ2-3; D uncertain. The CDR3 contains 15 residues. Germline values: CDR1 MNHEY, CDR2 SVGAGI. V was cut by 0 bases and J by 4 bases, with 11 bases left in between. CDR3 in DNA: TGTGCCAGCAGTTACTCGTTGCAAGCGTCAGATACGCAGTATTTT. Protein: CASSYSLQASDTQYF.

Concerning this clone: The sample has other DNA sequences that encode this CDR3 too. The chain carries TRBV9 and TRBJ2-7; 8 bases are shared with TRBD1. The J segment lost 2 bases and the V segment lost 3 bases, leaving 4 bases of the junction unmatched. The germline V gene encodes CDR1 SGDLS and CDR2 YYNGEE. This CDR3 has 14 residues. In nucleotides, the CDR3 is TGTGCCAGCAGCGCCGGACAGGGCCCCTACGAGCAGTACTTC. This translates into CASSAGQGPYEQYF.